One TCR beta chain is described in this entry. This sample was included in a study of cytomegalovirus exposure and HLA in healthy donors. Use of 60 Vbeta and 13 Jbeta primers characterized the PCR. Libraries were prepared by immunoSEQ multiplex PCR; TCRdb keeps only in-frame clonotypes and omits some of them. The sample consists of about 160,000 clones, roughly three quarters of them appearing once. Sequencing input: PBMCs. The receptor was derived from a man aged 18 to 35 in good health and CMV-seropositive.

The DNA of the CDR3 is TGTGCCAGCAGCTCGGGGACTAGCGGGGGCCGGCAGTTCTTC. It translates to CASSSGTSGGRQFF. The chain carries TRBV7-8 and TRBJ2-1; 14 bases are shared with TRBD2. With V trimmed by 4 bases and J by 12 bases, 5 bases remained unmatched. CDR3 length: 14 residues. The germline CDR1 and CDR2 sequences are SGHVS and FQNEAQ.